The clone carrying this TCR beta chain was observed at least ten times. These data originate in a study of human T cells and chemical hapten exposure. V dropped 1 base and J dropped 4 bases, with 8 bases sitting between them. The length of the CDR3 is 14 residues. The germline gives CDR1 SGHAT, CDR2 FQNNGV. Time point noted: pre-sensitization, week 0. The sample's treatment: therapeutic diphenylcyclopropenone sensitization with weekly scalp DPC. MiXCR, run by TCRdb on the RACE reads, gives a single entry per CDR3 protein. The data contain 350,000 to 450,000 distinct CDR3 sequences, 4% to 6% of them singletons.

The V gene is TRBV11-2, the J gene TRBJ2-1; D is uncertain. The material sequenced was whole blood, taken in connection with sensitization to the hapten diphenylcyclopropenone (DPC). This receptor was obtained from a woman in her forties or fifties with alopecia areata. Some clones in this sample may be carry-over from other donors' samples. CDR3: CASSLGHQYNEQFF. In DNA form, the CDR3 reads TGTGCCAGCAGCTTAGGACATCAGTACAATGAGCAGTTCTTC.